Below, one T cell receptor (beta chain) is given with its context. This record comes from a study of blood T cell repertoires in COVID-19. Under the authors' procedure: How many nucleated cells were present was estimated from reference gene primer amplification. Clones were sequenced by immunoSEQ multiplex PCR, and TCRdb holds only the in-frame ones, with some missing. The D gene and trimming were derived from the DNA, and the V and J assignments and clone size from that table. The data show some 320,000 clones, approximately 91% seen once. V dropped 5 bases and J dropped 8; count of bases not matched to a gene: 6. The germline V gene encodes CDR1 SGHAT and CDR2 FQNNGV. The CDR3 length is 13 residues.

The source of this sequence is a woman aged 30 to 39 who had been exposed to COVID-19. The chain employs TRBV11-2 and TRBJ1-2, with 9 bases fitting TRBD1. Input material: PBMCs or T cells enriched from blood (not recorded which). The CDR3 region has the DNA TGTGCCAGCAGCAACAGGGGGCGATGGGGCTACACCTTC. It yields the protein CASSNRGRWGYTF.